Below are 13 T cell receptor beta chains sequenced from a single sample in a study of shared clonotypes between healthy human individuals. TCRdb's copy holds only in-frame clones and misses some; the assay was immunoSEQ multiplex PCR. The sample holds 230,000 or so clones, just over 65% seen once. The specimen was memory CD4+ T cells sorted from blood. As to subset: CD45RA-negative fraction. Receptor source: a young man in good health.

CDR3 sequence reads: CASRKVAMGIQYF. Here the CDR3 DNA reads TGTGCCAGCAGAAAGGTAGCAATGGGCATTCAGTACTTC. V gene TRBV27 combines with J gene TRBJ2-4; D ambiguous. This CDR3 spans 13 amino acids. The V gene lost 6 bases and the J gene lost 9 bases, with 15 bases spanning the gap. CDR1 MNHEY and CDR2 SMNVEV come from the germline V gene (reference sequence).

This clone was observed many times. The chain couples TRBV7-6 to TRBJ1-1; D possibly corresponds to TRBD1 (6 bases). The CDR3 is made up of 15 amino acids. Germline values: CDR1 SGHVS, CDR2 FNYEAQ. Trimming stripped 3 bases from V and 4 bases from J, with 15 bases between. Here the CDR3 DNA reads TGTGCCAGCAGCTTGGGGGGCGGTGGAGGCACTGAAGCTTTCTTT. Its protein product is CASSLGGGGGTEAFF. Using reference TRBV7-6 and TRBJ1-1 for the parts outside the CDR3, the full variable domain is GAGVSQSPRYKVTKRGQDVALRCDPISGHVSLYWYRQALGQGPEFLTYFNYEAQQDKSGLPNDRFSAERPEGSISTLTIQRTEQRDSAMYRCASSLGGGGGTEAFFGQGTRLTVV.

V gene TRBV6-6 combines with J gene TRBJ2-1; 8 nucleotides agree with TRBD2. Germline V gene data show CDR1 as MNHNY and CDR2 as SVGAGI (reference sequence). The CDR3 has 16 amino acids. With 0 bases clipped from V and 5 bases from J, the junction kept 6 bases outside the gene matches. The CDR3 loop is CASSYSGRGGDNEQFF. In DNA, the CDR3 is TGTGCCAGCAGTTACTCCGGTCGGGGGGGGGACAATGAGCAGTTCTTC.

The table lists this clone with a few counts. V and J are TRBV28 and TRBJ2-5; 10 bases align to TRBD1. V shed 3 bases and J 0 bases; nucleotides not matched to a gene: 7. Looked up from germline, CDR1 is MDHEN and CDR2 is SYDVKM. The CDR3 has 17 residues. In DNA, the CDR3 is TGTGCCAGCAGTTTGGTCGGGACAGGGGCCTACCAAGAGACCCAGTACTTC. Translated, it gives CASSLVGTGAYQETQYF.

This clone was counted between two and nine times. The gene calls are TRBV11-2 and TRBJ2-7, with D tentatively TRBD1 or TRBD2 (6 bases each). The CDR3 totals 20 residues. The germline V gene encodes CDR1 SGHAT and CDR2 FQNNGV. Trimming stripped 0 bases from V and 0 bases from J, with 24 bases between. For the CDR3, the DNA is TGTGCCAGCAGCTTAGATAGGGGGGCCCCACAGTGGGGGGTCTCCTACGAGCAGTACTTC. Protein product: CASSLDRGAPQWGVSYEQYF.

The V and J genes are TRBV5-1 and TRBJ2-1; 10 positions agree with TRBD2. Germline V gene data show CDR1 as SGHRS and CDR2 as YFSETQ. After removal of 1 base from V and 10 bases from J, the junction contained 8 bases not matched to a gene. The CDR3 has 15 residues. As DNA, the CDR3 is TGCGCCAGCAGCTTGTCTACCCTAGCGGGAGACGAGCAGTTCTTC. Translation gives CASSLSTLAGDEQFF.

The rearrangement links TRBV6-1 to TRBJ2-1; 7 bases align to TRBD2. Germline V gives CDR1 MNHNS, CDR2 SASEGT. With 6 bases clipped from V and 9 bases from J, the junction kept 2 bases outside the gene matches. The CDR3 runs 11 residues. CDR3 protein: CASRGTIEQFF. CDR3 nucleotides: TGTGCCAGCAGGGGGACTATTGAGCAGTTCTTC.

The V and J genes are TRBV14 and TRBJ2-7; 9 nucleotides match TRBD1. The CDR3 is 18 amino acids. Germline CDR1 reads SGHDN; CDR2 reads FVKESK. The V and J ends lost 4 bases and 2 bases, in that order; junction bases with no gene match: 15. The CDR3 DNA reads TGTGCCAGCAGCCCAAGGCGGTCGGACAGGGGACTTACCTACGAGCAGTACTTC. Encoded protein: CASSPRRSDRGLTYEQYF.

The chain recombines TRBV18 with TRBJ1-5, with TRBD1 as a possible D gene (5 bases). Looked up from germline, CDR1 is KGHSH and CDR2 is LQKENI. The CDR3 sequence is 15 residues long. Trimming cost V 6 bases and J 4 bases, with 16 bases left between them. As DNA, the CDR3 is TGTGCCAGCTCCCCGGGCGGGGCGTGGAATCAGCCCCAGCATTTT. It encodes CASSPGGAWNQPQHF.

The V gene is TRBV7-2, the J gene TRBJ2-1; 7 nucleotides line up with TRBD2. CDR1 and CDR2 from the germline V gene are SGHTA and FQGNSA. V was clipped by 4 bases and J by 10 bases; unmatched bases: 7. CDR3 length: 13 residues. CDR3 loop: CASSSLTSVEQFF. The DNA of the CDR3 is TGTGCCAGCAGCTCCCTCACTAGCGTGGAGCAGTTCTTC.

The chain combines TRBV14 with TRBJ1-4, with a tentative D call TRBD1 (5 bases). The V and J ends lost 4 bases and 7 bases respectively, with 16 bases between them. CDR3 length: 15 residues. Germline values: CDR1 SGHDN, CDR2 FVKESK. The CDR3 DNA reads as TGTGCCAGCAGCCCCGGGAACACTAGGGGTGAAAAACTGTTTTTT. Amino acids: CASSPGNTRGEKLFF.

The chain links TRBV5-1 to TRBJ1-4, with D tentatively TRBD1 (5 bases). This CDR3 contains 16 residues. Germline V lookup: CDR1 SGHRS, CDR2 YFSETQ. V lost 4 bases to trimming and J lost 10 bases, with 23 bases between them. As DNA, the CDR3 is TGCGCCAGCAGCCGGGACGGCACTATTGATGGGGTAAAACTGTTTTTT. This translates into CASSRDGTIDGVKLFF.

J is TRBJ1-4 and V is TRBV29-1, with D maybe TRBD1 (6 bases). The germline V gene encodes CDR1 SQVTM and CDR2 ANQGSEA. The V gene lost 6 bases and the J gene lost 8 bases, with 28 bases spanning the gap. This CDR3 spans 17 amino acids. The CDR3 DNA follows: TGCAGCGTCTTAGGACAGAGTGCGTCACGGGCGGGGGAAAAACTGTTTTTT. It translates to CSVLGQSASRAGEKLFF.